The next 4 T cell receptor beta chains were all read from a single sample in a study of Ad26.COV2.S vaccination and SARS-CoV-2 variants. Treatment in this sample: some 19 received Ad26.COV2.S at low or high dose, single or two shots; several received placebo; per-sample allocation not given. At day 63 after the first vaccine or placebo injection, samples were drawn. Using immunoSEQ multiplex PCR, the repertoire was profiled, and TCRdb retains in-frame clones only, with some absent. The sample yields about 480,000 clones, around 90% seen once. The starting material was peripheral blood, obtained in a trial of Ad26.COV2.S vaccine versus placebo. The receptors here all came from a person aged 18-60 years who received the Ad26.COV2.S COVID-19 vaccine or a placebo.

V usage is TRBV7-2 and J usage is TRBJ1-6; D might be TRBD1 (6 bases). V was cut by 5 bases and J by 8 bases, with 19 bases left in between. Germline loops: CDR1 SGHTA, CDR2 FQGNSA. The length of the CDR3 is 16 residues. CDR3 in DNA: TGTGCCAGCAGCAGTCGGACGTGGGGGGCCGATTCACCCCTCCACTTT. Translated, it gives CASSSRTWGADSPLHF.

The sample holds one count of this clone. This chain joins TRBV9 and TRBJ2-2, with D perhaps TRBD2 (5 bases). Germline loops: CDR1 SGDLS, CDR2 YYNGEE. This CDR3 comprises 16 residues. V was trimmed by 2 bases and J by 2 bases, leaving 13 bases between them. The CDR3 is CASSVGPRVNTGELFF. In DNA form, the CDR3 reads TGTGCCAGCAGCGTCGGGCCGAGGGTAAACACCGGGGAGCTGTTTTTT.

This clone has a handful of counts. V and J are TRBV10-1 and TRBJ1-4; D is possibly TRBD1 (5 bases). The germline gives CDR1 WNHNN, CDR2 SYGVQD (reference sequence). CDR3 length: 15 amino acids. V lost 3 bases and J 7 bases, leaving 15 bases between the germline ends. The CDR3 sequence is CASSDLRRVGEKLFF. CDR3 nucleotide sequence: TGCGCCAGCAGTGACCTACGCAGGGTAGGTGAAAAACTGTTTTTT.

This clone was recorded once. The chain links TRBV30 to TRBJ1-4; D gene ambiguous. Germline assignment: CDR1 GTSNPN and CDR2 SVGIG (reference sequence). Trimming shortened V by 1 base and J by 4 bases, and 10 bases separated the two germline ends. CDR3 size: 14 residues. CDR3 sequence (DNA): TGTGCCTGGAGTGAGGTGGGGAATAATGAAAAACTGTTTTTT. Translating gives CAWSEVGNNEKLFF.